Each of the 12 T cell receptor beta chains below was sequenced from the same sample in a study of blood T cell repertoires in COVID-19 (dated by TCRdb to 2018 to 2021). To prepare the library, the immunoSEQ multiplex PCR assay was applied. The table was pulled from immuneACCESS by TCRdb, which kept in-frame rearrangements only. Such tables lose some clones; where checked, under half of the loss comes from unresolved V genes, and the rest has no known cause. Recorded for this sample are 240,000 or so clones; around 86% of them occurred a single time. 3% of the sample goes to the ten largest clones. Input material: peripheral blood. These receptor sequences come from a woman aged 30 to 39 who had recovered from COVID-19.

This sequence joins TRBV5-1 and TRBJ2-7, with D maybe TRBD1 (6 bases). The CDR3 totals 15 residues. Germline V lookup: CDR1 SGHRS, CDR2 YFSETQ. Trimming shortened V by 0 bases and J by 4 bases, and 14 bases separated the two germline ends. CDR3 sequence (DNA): TGCGCCAGCAGCTTGGATGAGAACAGGGCGTACGAGCAGTACTTC. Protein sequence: CASSLDENRAYEQYF.

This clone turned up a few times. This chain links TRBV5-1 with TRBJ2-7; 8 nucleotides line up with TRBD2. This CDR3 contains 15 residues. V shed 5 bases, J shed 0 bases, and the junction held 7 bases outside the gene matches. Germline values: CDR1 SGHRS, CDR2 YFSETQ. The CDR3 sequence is CASRGERGFSYEQYF. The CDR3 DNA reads TGCGCCAGCAGGGGAGAGCGGGGGTTCTCCTACGAGCAGTACTTC.

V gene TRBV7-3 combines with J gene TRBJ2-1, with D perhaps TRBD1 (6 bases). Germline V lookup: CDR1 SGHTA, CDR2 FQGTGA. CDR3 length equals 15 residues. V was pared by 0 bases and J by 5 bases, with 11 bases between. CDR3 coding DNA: TGTGCCAGCAGCTTAACGGGGGCCCGTAACAATGAGCAGTTCTTC. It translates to CASSLTGARNNEQFF.

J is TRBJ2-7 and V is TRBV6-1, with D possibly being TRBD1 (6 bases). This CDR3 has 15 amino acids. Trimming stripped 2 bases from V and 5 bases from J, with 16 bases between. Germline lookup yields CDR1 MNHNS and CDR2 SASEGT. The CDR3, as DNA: TGTGCCAGCAGTGAAATCCTCCGCCAGGGGAACGAGCAGTACTTC. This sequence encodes CASSEILRQGNEQYF.

In DNA, the CDR3 is TGTGCCAGCAGCGTACCACACCGCCGGGCAGGGGAGAAGGACGAGCAGTACTTC. Its translation: CASSVPHRRAGEKDEQYF. The chain combines TRBV7-9 with TRBJ2-7; weak D call: TRBD1 (6 bases). The CDR3 is 18 amino acids. Trimming left V 5 bases short and J 5 bases short, with 28 bases between. Germline lookup yields CDR1 SEHNR and CDR2 FQNEAQ (reference sequence).

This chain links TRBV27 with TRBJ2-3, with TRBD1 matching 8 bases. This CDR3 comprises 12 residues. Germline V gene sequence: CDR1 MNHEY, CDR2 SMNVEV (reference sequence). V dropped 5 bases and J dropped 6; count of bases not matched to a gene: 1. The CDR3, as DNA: TGTGCCAGCAGTAACAGGGGGGATACGCAGTATTTT. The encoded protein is CASSNRGDTQYF.

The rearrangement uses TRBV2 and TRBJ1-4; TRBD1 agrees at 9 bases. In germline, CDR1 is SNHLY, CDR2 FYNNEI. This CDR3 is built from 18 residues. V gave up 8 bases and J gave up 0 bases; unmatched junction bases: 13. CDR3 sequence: CASGGDREWGATNEKLFF. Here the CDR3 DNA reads TGTGCCAGCGGAGGGGACAGGGAATGGGGTGCAACTAATGAAAAACTGTTTTTT.

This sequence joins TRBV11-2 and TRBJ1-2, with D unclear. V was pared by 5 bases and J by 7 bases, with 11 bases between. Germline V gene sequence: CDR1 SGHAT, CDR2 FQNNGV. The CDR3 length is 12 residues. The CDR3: CASSHPRGGYTF. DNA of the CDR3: TGTGCCAGCAGCCACCCCCGGGGTGGCTACACCTTC.

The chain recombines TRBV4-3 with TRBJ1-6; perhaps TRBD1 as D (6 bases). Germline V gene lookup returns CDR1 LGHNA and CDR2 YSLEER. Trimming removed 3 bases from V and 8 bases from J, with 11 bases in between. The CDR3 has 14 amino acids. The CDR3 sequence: CASSQDSFDSPLHF. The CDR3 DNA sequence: TGCGCCAGCAGCCAGGACAGTTTCGATTCACCCCTCCACTTT.

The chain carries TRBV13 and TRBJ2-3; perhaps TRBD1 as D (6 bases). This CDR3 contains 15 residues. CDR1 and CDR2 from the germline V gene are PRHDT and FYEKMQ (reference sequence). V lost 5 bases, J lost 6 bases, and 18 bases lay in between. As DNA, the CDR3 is TGTGCCAGCAGCGTTGGGGGCGAATTTCCGGATACGCAGTATTTT. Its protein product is CASSVGGEFPDTQYF.

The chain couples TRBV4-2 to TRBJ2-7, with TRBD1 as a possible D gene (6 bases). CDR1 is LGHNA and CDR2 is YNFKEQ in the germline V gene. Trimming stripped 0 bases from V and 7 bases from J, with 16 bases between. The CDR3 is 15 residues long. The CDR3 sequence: CASSQDPGTLGEQYF. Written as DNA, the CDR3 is TGTGCCAGCAGCCAAGACCCGGGGACATTAGGGGAGCAGTACTTC.

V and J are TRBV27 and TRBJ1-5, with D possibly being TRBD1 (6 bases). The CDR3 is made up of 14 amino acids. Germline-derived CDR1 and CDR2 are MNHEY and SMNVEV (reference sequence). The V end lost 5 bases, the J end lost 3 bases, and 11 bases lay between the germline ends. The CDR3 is CASSPQGPNQPQHF. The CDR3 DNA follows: TGTGCCAGCAGTCCTCAGGGGCCCAATCAGCCCCAGCATTTT.